Listed here is a single T cell receptor beta chain. The data were taken from a study of blood T cell repertoires in COVID-19. Study in general: The United States, Italy and Spain supplied acute and convalescent COVID-19 samples. The cDNA or gDNA used as material had been derived from T cells, B-cell-depleted T cells, or PBMCs.

Looked up from germline, CDR1 is MNHNS and CDR2 is SASEGT. CDR3 size: 13 residues. V dropped 2 bases and J dropped 5; count of bases not matched to a gene: 1. Original methodology: Researchers report that nucleated cell counts were estimated from reference gene primer amplification. Some clones are missing from TCRdb's copy, which holds only in-frame ones; the method was immunoSEQ multiplex PCR. V, J and clone size were drawn from that table, and D and trimming were deduced from the DNA. The data hold 300,000 to 350,000 clones, with roughly 87% observed a single time. This TCR was recovered from a man younger than 35 with active or convalescent COVID-19. V gene TRBV6-1 combines with J gene TRBJ2-3; 7 bases map to TRBD1. Sequencing was performed on peripheral blood. In DNA, the CDR3 is TGTGCCAGCAGTGAACCAGGGGGAGATACGCAGTATTTT. Its translation: CASSEPGGDTQYF.